Sequencing of this T cell receptor beta chain was carried out in a study of blood T cell repertoires in COVID-19. Background on the study: Researchers got acute and convalescent COVID-19 samples from the United States, Italy and Spain. The cDNA or gDNA used as material had been derived from T cells, B-cell-depleted T cells, or PBMCs.

Original data processing: Amplification from reference gene primers served as the basis for estimated nucleated cell counts. The protocol was immunoSEQ multiplex PCR, while the TCRdb copy is restricted to in-frame clones and leaves out a portion. V and J calls plus clone size are reproduced from that table; the DNA served to infer D and trimming. The sample lists 65,000 to 75,000 clones, 83% occurring once. The germline V gene has CDR1 MDHEN and CDR2 SYDVKM. The ends were cut back, 3 bases at V and 0 bases at J, with 6 bases in the middle. CDR3 length equals 14 residues. The TCR sequence derives from a man older than 75 with acute or convalescent COVID-19. The sample consisted of peripheral blood. V is TRBV28 and J is TRBJ1-5; D unresolved. The CDR3 sequence: CASSLTSSNQPQHF. In DNA, the CDR3 is TGTGCCAGCAGTTTGACAAGTAGCAATCAGCCCCAGCATTTT.